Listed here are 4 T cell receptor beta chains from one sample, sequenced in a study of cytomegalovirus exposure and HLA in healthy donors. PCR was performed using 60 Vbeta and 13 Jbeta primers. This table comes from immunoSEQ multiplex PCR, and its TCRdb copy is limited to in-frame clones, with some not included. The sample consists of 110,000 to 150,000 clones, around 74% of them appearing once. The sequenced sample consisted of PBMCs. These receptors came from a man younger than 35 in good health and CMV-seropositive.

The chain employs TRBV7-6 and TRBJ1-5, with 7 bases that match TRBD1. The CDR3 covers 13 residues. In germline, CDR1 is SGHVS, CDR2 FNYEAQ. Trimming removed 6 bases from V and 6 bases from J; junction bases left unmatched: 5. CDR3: CASSKHRGQPQHF. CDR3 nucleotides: TGTGCCAGCAGTAAGCACAGGGGTCAGCCCCAGCATTTT.

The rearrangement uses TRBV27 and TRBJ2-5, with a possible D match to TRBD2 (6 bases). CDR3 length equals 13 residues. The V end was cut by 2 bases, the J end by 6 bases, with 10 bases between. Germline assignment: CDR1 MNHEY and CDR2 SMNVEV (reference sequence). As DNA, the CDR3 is TGTGCCAGCAGTTTAGGAGGGATGAAGACCCAGTACTTC. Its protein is CASSLGGMKTQYF.

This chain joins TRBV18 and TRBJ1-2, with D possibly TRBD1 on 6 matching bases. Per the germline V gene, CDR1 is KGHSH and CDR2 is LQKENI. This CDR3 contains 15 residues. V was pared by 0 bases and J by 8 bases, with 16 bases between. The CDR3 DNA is TGTGCCAGCTCACCACCCAGGGGAAGCCGGTGGGGCTACACCTTC. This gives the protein CASSPPRGSRWGYTF.

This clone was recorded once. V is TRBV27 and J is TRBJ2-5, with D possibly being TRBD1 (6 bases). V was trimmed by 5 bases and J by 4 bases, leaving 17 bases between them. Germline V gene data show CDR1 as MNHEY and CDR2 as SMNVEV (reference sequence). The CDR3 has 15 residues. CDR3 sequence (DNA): TGTGCCAGCAGTCCCAAACAGGGTAGGCGAGAGACCCAGTACTTC. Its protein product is CASSPKQGRRETQYF.